This TCR beta chain came from a study of cytomegalovirus exposure and HLA in healthy donors. Primers included in the PCR were 60 Vbeta and 13 Jbeta primers. Assay: immunoSEQ multiplex PCR; the TCRdb copy retains only in-frame clones and omits some. The profile shows tens of thousands of clones, nearly 80% of them singletons. The CDR3 has 17 amino acids. Trimming removed 5 bases from V and 6 bases from J, with 26 bases in between. Germline V gene data show CDR1 as MDHEN and CDR2 as SYDVKM. Study conclusions and caveats: Reports indicated that the classifier achieved high specificity and sensitivity in diagnosing cytomegalovirus status. Among TCR beta chains, those listed as cytomegalovirus-associated numbered fewer than 200. The authors later found TCR association rates varying by HLA locus, with DRB1 most and HLA-C fewest. TRBV6-2, TRBV6-3 and some other V segments were excluded as indistinguishable.

A note on this clone: Its antigen remains unknown.

The genes are TRBV28 and TRBJ2-7; D may be TRBD2 (5 bases). The sequence derives from a woman in her thirties or forties in good health and CMV-seronegative. The sequenced sample was PBMCs. The CDR3 region is CASSPIEGSRGRSEQYF. The CDR3 DNA sequence: TGTGCCAGCAGTCCGATAGAAGGGAGCCGGGGTAGGAGCGAGCAGTACTTC.